This TCR beta chain was sequenced for a study of blood T cell repertoires in COVID-19. Whole-study context: The origin of the acute and convalescent COVID-19 samples was the United States, Italy and Spain. The analysed material was cDNA or gDNA that came from T cells, B-cell-depleted T cells, or PBMCs.

In the original workflow: The assay estimated nucleated cells by amplifying reference gene primers. Produced via immunoSEQ multiplex PCR; TCRdb's table is partial and in-frame only. That table gives V, J and clone size, and the DNA gave D and trimming. Among 30,000 to 40,000 clones listed, approximately 85% were seen once. This CDR3 has 14 residues. V was clipped by 7 bases and J by 7 bases, with 16 bases between them. Per germline, CDR1 WSHSY and CDR2 SAAADI. V is TRBV10-2 and J is TRBJ2-2; a weak D match, TRBD2 (5 bases). This receptor was obtained from a human donor in a cohort sampled during active COVID-19. Sequences were obtained from peripheral blood. The CDR3 region is CASIPTGSNGELFF. The CDR3 nucleotides are TGCGCCAGCATTCCTACTGGGAGTAACGGGGAGCTGTTTTTT.